These 16 T cell receptor beta chains were sequenced from one sample in a study of blood T cell repertoires in COVID-19. Clones were sequenced by immunoSEQ multiplex PCR, and TCRdb holds only the in-frame ones, with some missing. This sample carries roughly 180,000 clones, over 80% of them seen once, and the ten largest clones take 13%. Sequenced input: PBMCs or T cells enriched from blood (not recorded which). Every receptor here comes from an older woman who had recovered from COVID-19.

This rearrangement joins TRBV5-8 to TRBJ1-1; unclear D gene. V lost 4 bases and J lost 0, with 7 bases in between. Germline values: CDR1 SGHTS, CDR2 YDEGEE. The CDR3 covers 13 residues. The CDR3 loop is CASSREMNTEAFF. CDR3 DNA sequence: TGTGCCAGCAGCCGGGAGATGAACACTGAAGCTTTCTTT.

The rearrangement joins TRBV6-5 to TRBJ2-3; 12 bases align to TRBD1. The CDR3 is 15 amino acids. V trimming: 6 bases; J trimming: 7 bases; junction bases outside the gene matches: 8. Germline V lookup: CDR1 MNHEY, CDR2 SVGAGI. The CDR3 region is CASRGTGGAGNTQYF. DNA of the CDR3: TGTGCCAGCAGGGGGACAGGGGGCGCGGGGAATACGCAGTATTTT.

V usage is TRBV28 and J usage is TRBJ1-6, with unresolved D. The germline V gene has CDR1 MDHEN and CDR2 SYDVKM. The CDR3 is 12 amino acids. Trimming removed 5 bases from V and 10 bases from J, with 9 bases in between. CDR3 sequence: CASSPFGSPLHF. The CDR3 DNA sequence: TGTGCCAGCAGTCCCTTTGGCTCACCCCTCCACTTT.

The genes are TRBV7-6 and TRBJ2-1; TRBD2 aligns across 10 bases. After removal of 5 bases from V and 5 bases from J, the junction contained 6 bases not matched to a gene. The V gene's germline CDR1 is SGHVS and CDR2 FNYEAQ. The CDR3 spans 15 residues. CDR3 DNA: TGTGCCAGCAGCCCAGGGACTAGCGCACACAATGAGCAGTTCTTC. Amino acids: CASSPGTSAHNEQFF.

This chain connects TRBV7-9 to TRBJ2-3; TRBD2 agrees at 9 bases. The V gene's germline CDR1 is SEHNR and CDR2 FQNEAQ (reference sequence). The CDR3 consists of 16 residues. J was trimmed by 5 bases and V by 6 bases; bases with no gene match: 12. Here the CDR3 reads CASSPGTSLVLDTQYF. Here the CDR3 DNA reads TGTGCCAGCAGTCCAGGGACTAGCCTGGTTTTAGATACGCAGTATTTT.

The rearrangement links TRBV7-3 to TRBJ2-1, with 7 bases matching TRBD2. Losses at the gene ends were 5 bases for V and 5 bases for J; bases not matched to a gene: 15. This CDR3 is built from 17 residues. CDR1 and CDR2 (germline): SGHTA, FQGTGA. The CDR3 sequence: CASSPPGPSGADNEQFF. DNA of the CDR3: TGTGCCAGCAGCCCACCGGGCCCGAGCGGGGCTGACAATGAGCAGTTCTTC.

The count of this clone is one. V and J are TRBV29-1 and TRBJ1-2; unclear D gene. The CDR3 is 13 residues long. Germline V gene data show CDR1 as SQVTM and CDR2 as ANQGSEA. Trimming removed 3 bases at V and 0 bases at J, with 8 bases between. The CDR3 reads CSVDRFPNYGYTF. DNA for the CDR3: TGCAGCGTTGACAGGTTCCCTAACTATGGCTACACCTTC.

The chain combines TRBV7-9 with TRBJ1-4; TRBD1 might be the D (5 bases). Trimming took off 5 bases at V and 0 bases at J, with 10 bases between the two ends. The CDR3 is 15 amino acids. CDR1 and CDR2 from the germline V gene are SEHNR and FQNEAQ (reference sequence). CDR3 DNA sequence: TGTGCCAGCAGCCCCGACAGAGCAACTAATGAAAAACTGTTTTTT. This translates into CASSPDRATNEKLFF.

The rearrangement links TRBV18 to TRBJ1-2; D ambiguous. CDR1 and CDR2 (germline): KGHSH, LQKENI. V lost 3 bases, J lost 5 bases, and 10 bases lay in between. The length of the CDR3 is 13 residues. The CDR3 nucleotides read TGTGCCAGCTCACCGGAGGTTGATTATGGCTACACCTTC. Translation gives CASSPEVDYGYTF.

The chain joins TRBV6-1 to TRBJ2-3; 9 nucleotides line up with TRBD2. Germline CDR1 MNHNS, CDR2 SASEGT. Trimming removed 2 bases from V and 2 bases from J; junction bases left unmatched: 2. The CDR3 has 15 amino acids. CDR3 amino acids: CASSELAGITDTQYF. In DNA form, the CDR3 reads TGTGCCAGCAGTGAACTAGCGGGGATCACAGATACGCAGTATTTT.

V gene TRBV5-1 combines with J gene TRBJ2-3; D not certain. The CDR3 totals 15 residues. In germline, CDR1 is SGHRS, CDR2 YFSETQ. Trimming shortened V by 0 bases and J by 0 bases, and 8 bases separated the two germline ends. The CDR3 coding sequence is TGCGCCAGCAGCTTGGTCTCTACCAGCACAGATACGCAGTATTTT. Translated, it gives CASSLVSTSTDTQYF.

This chain links TRBV5-1 with TRBJ1-1, with D possibly TRBD1 on 5 matching bases. V was clipped by 0 bases and J by 11 bases, with 20 bases between them. The CDR3 totals 15 residues. Germline CDR1 SGHRS, CDR2 YFSETQ. The CDR3 DNA follows: TGCGCCAGCAGCTTGGAACAAATTCGGCAGGGTTGGGCTTTCTTT. Protein sequence: CASSLEQIRQGWAFF. Filled out from reference TRBV5-1 and TRBJ1-1, the complete variable domain reads KAGVTQTPRYLIKTRGQQVTLSCSPISGHRSVSWYQQTPGQGLQFLFEYFSETQRNKGNFPGRFSGRQFSNSRSEMNVSTLELGDSALYLCASSLEQIRQGWAFFGQGTRLTVV.

This rearrangement joins TRBV11-2 to TRBJ2-4; TRBD2 agrees at 9 bases. CDR1 is SGHAT and CDR2 is FQNNGV in the germline V gene. V trimming: 5 bases; J trimming: 9 bases; junction bases outside the gene matches: 11. The CDR3 is 15 residues long. CDR3 in amino acids: CASSVQGAGGGIQYF. CDR3 coding DNA: TGTGCCAGCAGCGTACAGGGAGCGGGGGGTGGCATTCAGTACTTC.

The chain has TRBV19 and TRBJ2-6, with D hard to call. Trimming left V 5 bases short and J 0 bases short, with 8 bases between. This CDR3 has 15 amino acids. The V gene's germline CDR1 is LNHDA and CDR2 SQIVND (reference sequence). The CDR3 here is CASSLGPSGANVLTF. The DNA for the CDR3 is TGTGCCAGTAGTCTCGGTCCCTCTGGGGCCAACGTCCTGACTTTC.

The rearrangement links TRBV2 to TRBJ2-3; D might be TRBD2 (7 bases). Germline values: CDR1 SNHLY, CDR2 FYNNEI. The CDR3 is made up of 13 amino acids. The DNA of the CDR3 is TGTGCTGGTGGGGGGGCTCGTACAGATACGCAGTATTTT. Protein sequence: CAGGGARTDTQYF.

The V call is TRBV30, the J call TRBJ1-6, with 7 bases identical to TRBD1. This CDR3 is 14 amino acids long. The V gene's germline CDR1 is GTSNPN and CDR2 SVGIG (reference sequence). After removal of 3 bases from V and 9 bases from J, the junction contained 8 bases not matched to a gene. CDR3 in DNA: TGTGCCTGGAGCTCTGTAGGGGGCCCTTCACCCCTCCACTTT. As protein: CAWSSVGGPSPLHF.